The TCR beta chain described here comes from a study of cytomegalovirus exposure and HLA in healthy donors. Turning to the study itself: It was reported in a later analysis that the same platform had been used for the 120 validation repertoires as for the roughly 650 first-cohort repertoires. Study-level results: It was reportedly the case that the classifier diagnosed cytomegalovirus status with high specificity and sensitivity. Some TCR beta chains (around 160 of them) were listed as cytomegalovirus-associated. In vitro testing confirmed a few CMV-associated chains as specific for CMV antigens.

Trimming took 5 bases from V and 7 from J, leaving 17 bases between them. CDR1 and CDR2 (germline): SEHNR, FQNEAQ (reference sequence). This CDR3 contains 14 residues. In regard to this clone: Its matching antigen is unknown.

Sequencing was performed with immunoSEQ multiplex PCR; in TCRdb, only in-frame clones are kept and a portion is missing. The data hold around 250,000 clones, with around 89% observed a single time. The sequenced sample was PBMCs. This receptor was identified in a woman aged 18 to 35 in good health and CMV-seronegative. This rearrangement joins TRBV7-9 to TRBJ1-2; D perhaps matches TRBD1 (5 bases). The CDR3 spells CASSRASGEGGYTF. The CDR3 region has the DNA TGTGCCAGCAGCCGAGCTTCGGGGGAGGGTGGCTACACCTTC.